The next 14 T cell receptor beta chains were all read from a single sample in a study of shared clonotypes between healthy human individuals. Profiled with immunoSEQ multiplex PCR; TCRdb holds only in-frame clones, not every one. The table has over a million clones, around 76% seen once. The specimen was memory CD4+ T cells sorted from blood. This sample's subset: CD45RA-negative fraction. The receptors come from a man aged 18 to 30 in good health.

This chain joins TRBV5-1 and TRBJ2-3; D gene unclear. This CDR3 region has 14 residues. V dropped 6 bases and J dropped 6 bases, with 17 bases sitting between them. CDR1 is SGHRS, CDR2 YFSETQ, per germline. The CDR3 DNA follows: TGCGCCAGCACCCTCGTGGCGAGGTCGGATACGCAGTATTTT. Encoded protein: CASTLVARSDTQYF. Supplemented by reference TRBV5-1 and TRBJ2-3, the full variable domain reads KAGVTQTPRYLIKTRGQQVTLSCSPISGHRSVSWYQQTPGQGLQFLFEYFSETQRNKGNFPGRFSGRQFSNSRSEMNVSTLELGDSALYLCASTLVARSDTQYFGPGTRLTVL.

This chain links TRBV7-2 with TRBJ2-2; D is perhaps TRBD1 or TRBD2 (5 bases each). In germline, CDR1 is SGHTA, CDR2 FQGNSA. The length of the CDR3 is 15 residues. V was clipped by 5 bases and J by 5 bases, with 15 bases between them. The CDR3 here is CASSPLRGVTGELFF. DNA of the CDR3: TGTGCCAGCAGCCCCCTCCGAGGGGTTACCGGGGAGCTGTTTTTT.

V and J are TRBV5-1 and TRBJ1-6, with a weak D call TRBD1 (5 bases). Germline V gene data show CDR1 as SGHRS and CDR2 as YFSETQ. The CDR3 is made up of 15 amino acids. Trimming removed 1 base at V and 10 bases at J, with 15 bases between. As DNA, the CDR3 is TGCGCCAGCAGCTTGTCTGGCAGGGAAAACTCACCCCTCCACTTT. The encoded protein is CASSLSGRENSPLHF.

The chain couples TRBV14 to TRBJ1-2; D might be TRBD1 (6 bases). Germline V gene lookup returns CDR1 SGHDN and CDR2 FVKESK. Trimming stripped 4 bases from V and 3 bases from J, with 9 bases between. The CDR3 loop spans 13 amino acids. The CDR3 DNA sequence: TGTGCCAGCAGCCCGGACAGATACTATGGCTACACCTTC. Translation gives CASSPDRYYGYTF.

This rearrangement joins TRBV18 to TRBJ1-2; D is undetermined. Between the trimmed V and J ends, which lost 0 bases and 6 bases, there was a span of 20 bases. CDR1 is KGHSH and CDR2 is LQKENI in the germline V gene. The CDR3 has 17 residues. CDR3 sequence: CASSPPIVEGSRHGYTF. CDR3 nucleotide sequence: TGTGCCAGCTCACCACCGATCGTAGAGGGAAGTCGCCATGGCTACACCTTC. Variable domain in full (rest from reference TRBV18 and TRBJ1-2): NAGVMQNPRHLVRRRGQEARLRCSPMKGHSHVYWYRQLPEEGLKFMVYLQKENIIDESGMPKERFSAEFPKEGPSILRIQQVVRGDSAAYFCASSPPIVEGSRHGYTFGSGTRLTVV.

This clone was observed a few times. This chain links TRBV6-6 with TRBJ2-7; TRBD1 matches at 7 bases. Trimming removed 6 bases from V and 6 bases from J; junction bases left unmatched: 11. Germline V CDR1 and CDR2: MNHNY, SVGAGI (reference sequence). This CDR3 contains 14 residues. This CDR3 reads CASSITGVGAEQYF. The CDR3 region has the DNA TGTGCCAGCAGCATTACAGGGGTCGGGGCCGAGCAGTACTTC.

The chain carries TRBV5-1 and TRBJ1-2, with D unresolved. The germline CDR1 and CDR2 sequences are SGHRS and YFSETQ. Between the trimmed V and J ends, which lost 0 bases and 8 bases, there was a span of 14 bases. The CDR3 covers 14 residues. The DNA for the CDR3 is TGCGCCAGCAGCTTGGACAGCCAGACGGGGGGCTACACCTTC. It yields the protein CASSLDSQTGGYTF.

This clone was counted between two and nine times. This chain connects TRBV4-2 to TRBJ2-2; TRBD2 aligns across 7 bases. This CDR3 comprises 15 residues. J was trimmed by 5 bases and V by 4 bases; bases with no gene match: 7. The germline CDR1 and CDR2 sequences are LGHNA and YNFKEQ. CDR3 nucleotides: TGTGCCAGCAGCCCGGAGCGGGGAAGGACCGGGGAGCTGTTTTTT. It codes for CASSPERGRTGELFF.

This clone came up a few times. V and J are TRBV5-1 and TRBJ2-7, with TRBD2 identical over 9 bases. This CDR3 spans 14 amino acids. With 5 bases clipped from V and 4 bases from J, the junction kept 7 bases outside the gene matches. Germline CDR1 reads SGHRS; CDR2 reads YFSETQ. CDR3 nucleotides: TGCGCCAGCAGGGTGGTAGCGGGGGCTTACGAGCAGTACTTC. This codes for CASRVVAGAYEQYF.

The chain has TRBV4-1 and TRBJ1-5; the D gene is possibly TRBD1 (5 bases). The CDR3 sequence is 17 residues long. CDR1 is MGHRA and CDR2 is YSYEKL in the germline V gene. Trimming took 1 base from V and 9 from J, leaving 22 bases between them. In DNA form, the CDR3 reads TGCGCCAGCAGCCAAGTCGGAAGGGGCCCAACTCACGCGCCCCAGCATTTT. This translates into CASSQVGRGPTHAPQHF.

The chain combines TRBV5-4 with TRBJ2-1; no reliable D call. Germline CDR1 and CDR2: SGHNT and YYREEE (reference sequence). The V end was cut by 6 bases, the J end by 3 bases, with 13 bases between. The CDR3 has 14 residues. The CDR3 here is CASTSGSSYNEQFF. The CDR3 bases are TGTGCCAGCACCTCCGGCAGTAGCTACAATGAGCAGTTCTTC. Full variable domain (remainder filled in from reference TRBV5-4 and TRBJ2-1): ETGVTQSPTHLIKTRGQQVTLRCSSQSGHNTVSWYQQALGQGPQFIFQYYREEENGRGNFPPRFSGLQFPNYSSELNVNALELDDSALYLCASTSGSSYNEQFFGPGTRLTVL.

The rearrangement uses TRBV5-1 and TRBJ2-2, with D possibly being TRBD2 (5 bases). CDR1 and CDR2 (germline): SGHRS, YFSETQ. The CDR3 is 15 residues long. Trimming removed 4 bases from V and 5 bases from J, with 15 bases in between. The CDR3 reads CASSVTNSDTGELFF. CDR3 bases: TGCGCCAGCAGCGTTACCAATAGCGATACCGGGGAGCTGTTTTTT. Complete variable domain (other parts from reference TRBV5-1 and TRBJ2-2): KAGVTQTPRYLIKTRGQQVTLSCSPISGHRSVSWYQQTPGQGLQFLFEYFSETQRNKGNFPGRFSGRQFSNSRSEMNVSTLELGDSALYLCASSVTNSDTGELFFGEGSRLTVL.

In the case of this clone: Distinct nucleotide sequences in the sample also encode this CDR3. The chain carries TRBV30 and TRBJ2-5; 7 positions match TRBD1. The germline V gene has CDR1 GTSNPN and CDR2 SVGIG (reference sequence). The CDR3 has 13 amino acids. The trim removed 1 base at V and 3 bases at J, leaving 2 bases unmatched. CDR3 in amino acids: CAWSGQGKETQYF. The CDR3 bases are TGTGCCTGGAGTGGACAGGGCAAAGAGACCCAGTACTTC. The variable domain in full, completed from reference TRBV30 and TRBJ2-5, reads SQTIHQWPATLVQPVGSPLSLECTVEGTSNPNLYWYRQAAGRGLQLLFYSVGIGQISSEVPQNLSASRPQDRQFILSSKKLLLSDSGFYLCAWSGQGKETQYFGPGTRLLVL.

V and J are TRBV6-6 and TRBJ1-6, with 9 bases identical to TRBD1. Trimming took 4 bases from V and 5 from J; bases not matched to a gene: 0. CDR3 length: 14 amino acids. The germline gives CDR1 MNHNY, CDR2 SVGAGI (reference sequence). CDR3 sequence: CASSWTGDNSPLHF. The CDR3, as DNA: TGTGCCAGCAGTTGGACAGGGGATAATTCACCCCTCCACTTT.